The 27 T cell receptor beta chains given below trace back to one sample, sequenced in a study of blood T cell repertoires in COVID-19. Only in-frame clones appear in the TCRdb table, and some are missing; sequencing was by immunoSEQ multiplex PCR. Of roughly 430,000 clones listed, 88% were seen once; the top ten hold roughly 2%. Material: PBMCs or T cells enriched from blood (not recorded which). The receptor set was obtained from a woman aged 40 to 50 with acute COVID-19.

As concerns this clone: The sample contains more than one DNA sequence encoding this CDR3. The rearrangement uses TRBV5-1 and TRBJ1-1, with 10 positions matching TRBD1. The CDR3 sequence is 15 residues long. The V segment lost 3 bases and the J segment 4 bases; nucleotides outside the gene matches: 6. Germline V gives CDR1 SGHRS, CDR2 YFSETQ. For the CDR3, the DNA is TGCGCCAGCAGCTGGGGACAGGGGTTAGGCACTGAAGCTTTCTTT. This translates into CASSWGQGLGTEAFF.

To note about this clone: The same CDR3 arises from other DNA sequences in this sample as well. V and J are TRBV2 and TRBJ1-1; D remains ambiguous. Germline values: CDR1 SNHLY, CDR2 FYNNEI. V lost 7 bases to trimming and J lost 0 bases, with 3 bases between them. This CDR3 is built from 11 residues. This CDR3 reads CASTLNTEAFF. The CDR3 bases are TGTGCCAGCACGTTGAACACTGAAGCTTTCTTT.

V gene TRBV7-9 combines with J gene TRBJ1-2, with no clear D. Germline CDR1 and CDR2: SEHNR and FQNEAQ (reference sequence). The V and J ends lost 5 bases and 2 bases respectively, with 15 bases between them. The CDR3 consists of 15 residues. The chain's CDR3 is CASSPRELRNYGYTF. The CDR3, as DNA: TGTGCCAGCAGCCCCCGGGAGCTCAGGAACTATGGCTACACCTTC.

V usage is TRBV6-5 and J usage is TRBJ1-1; possibly TRBD1 for D (5 bases). V lost 4 bases, J lost 0 bases, and 6 bases lay in between. CDR1 and CDR2 from the germline V gene are MNHEY and SVGAGI. This CDR3 is built from 13 residues. The CDR3 DNA is TGTGCCAGCAGTTCAGGGATGAACACTGAAGCTTTCTTT. Translated, it gives CASSSGMNTEAFF.

The chain is built from TRBV3-1 (or the pseudogene TRBV3-2) and TRBJ1-1; no definite D call. The CDR3 has 15 amino acids. Per the germline V gene, CDR1 is LGHDT and CDR2 is YNNKEL (reference sequence). Trimming left V 1 base short and J 1 base short, with 10 bases between. The CDR3 DNA follows: TGTGCCAGCAGCCAAGCGAGGAACCGGAACACTGAAGCTTTCTTT. This sequence encodes CASSQARNRNTEAFF.

V gene TRBV6-1 combines with J gene TRBJ2-7; TRBD2 is a possible D gene (6 bases). There are 15 residues in the CDR3. Germline values: CDR1 MNHNS, CDR2 SASEGT. Trimming cost V 3 bases and J 4 bases, with 16 bases left between them. CDR3 DNA: TGTGCCAGCAGTGACCCGGGGGTAATCTCATACGAGCAGTACTTC. It yields the protein CASSDPGVISYEQYF.

This chain uses TRBV11-2 with TRBJ1-6; 7 bases map to TRBD1. The CDR3 contains 15 residues. V trimming: 4 bases; J trimming: 6 bases; junction bases outside the gene matches: 6. CDR1 and CDR2 from the germline V gene are SGHAT and FQNNGV. CDR3 in amino acids: CASSWLGQSNSPLHF. In DNA, the CDR3 is TGTGCCAGCAGCTGGTTGGGACAGAGTAATTCACCCCTCCACTTT.

This CDR3 is CATSRGKRHLNTGELFF. The CDR3 region has the DNA TGTGCCACCAGTCGCGGGAAGAGACACCTGAACACCGGGGAGCTGTTTTTT. The rearrangement joins TRBV24-1 to TRBJ2-2, with a weak D call TRBD2 (6 bases). The CDR3 has 17 amino acids. Germline V lookup: CDR1 KGHDR, CDR2 SFDVKD. V was trimmed by 6 bases and J by 1 base, leaving 17 bases between them.

The chain couples TRBV18 to TRBJ1-6; the match to TRBD1 covers 9 bases. With V trimmed by 5 bases and J by 9 bases, 14 bases remained unmatched. Germline V lookup: CDR1 KGHSH, CDR2 LQKENI. The CDR3 consists of 17 residues. In nucleotides, the CDR3 is TGTGCCAGCTCATCAGGGGACAGGGTATCTCCAGGTTCACCCCTCCACTTT. Amino acids: CASSSGDRVSPGSPLHF. Full variable domain (rest looked up from reference TRBV18 and TRBJ1-6): NAGVMQNPRHLVRRRGQEARLRCSPMKGHSHVYWYRQLPEEGLKFMVYLQKENIIDESGMPKERFSAEFPKEGPSILRIQQVVRGDSAAYFCASSSGDRVSPGSPLHFGNGTRLTVT.

The chain links TRBV6-6 to TRBJ1-5, with no clear D. Trimming stripped 4 bases from V and 4 bases from J, with 5 bases between. The CDR3 has 12 amino acids. Germline loops: CDR1 MNHNY, CDR2 SVGAGI (reference sequence). The CDR3 spells CASSSQNQPQHF. DNA for the CDR3: TGTGCCAGCAGTTCTCAGAATCAGCCCCAGCATTTT.

V and J are TRBV19 and TRBJ1-1; TRBD1 matches 8 bases. V was clipped by 3 bases and J by 1 base; unmatched bases: 10. The germline CDR1 and CDR2 sequences are LNHDA and SQIVND (reference sequence). This CDR3 is built from 17 residues. The CDR3 DNA is TGTGCCAGTAGTATGAGGGGACAGGCTAGTCCGAACACTGAAGCTTTCTTT. Translated, it gives CASSMRGQASPNTEAFF.

The CDR3: CASSRTAPGGELFF. The CDR3, as DNA: TGTGCCAGCAGCCGGACAGCTCCGGGAGGGGAGCTGTTTTTT. This chain joins TRBV14 and TRBJ2-2, with D perhaps matching TRBD1 (6 bases). CDR1 is SGHDN, CDR2 FVKESK, per germline. V dropped 4 bases and J dropped 8 bases, with 14 bases sitting between them. The CDR3 runs 14 residues.

This rearrangement joins TRBV7-9 to TRBJ2-7, with a tentative D call TRBD1 (5 bases). Trimming took off 2 bases at V and 5 bases at J, with 10 bases between the two ends. CDR1 SEHNR and CDR2 FQNEAQ come from the germline V gene (reference sequence). The CDR3 contains 13 residues. CDR3 protein: CASSLSGSNEQYF. The CDR3 DNA reads TGTGCCAGCAGCTTATCAGGGTCTAACGAGCAGTACTTC. The complete variable domain, with remaining parts taken from reference TRBV7-9 and TRBJ2-7, reads DTGVSQNPRHKITKRGQNVTFRCDPISEHNRLYWYRQTLGQGPEFLTYFQNEAQLEKSRLLSDRFSAERPKGSFSTLEIQRTEQGDSAMYLCASSLSGSNEQYFGPGTRLTVT.

The rearrangement links TRBV19 to TRBJ2-3; 8 nucleotides align to TRBD1. The V and J ends lost 4 bases and 4 bases, in that order; junction bases with no gene match: 4. This CDR3 region has 14 residues. The germline V gene has CDR1 LNHDA and CDR2 SQIVND (reference sequence). The CDR3 reads CASSRRQGSDTQYF. CDR3 nucleotides: TGTGCCAGTAGTAGGAGACAGGGGTCAGATACGCAGTATTTT. The entire variable domain, with the rest obtained from reference TRBV19 and TRBJ2-3, is as follows: DGGITQSPKYLFRKEGQNVTLSCEQNLNHDAMYWYRQDPGQGLRLIYYSQIVNDFQKGDIAEGYSVSREKKESFPLTVTSAQKNPTAFYLCASSRRQGSDTQYFGPGTRLTVL.

The chain uses TRBV7-2 and TRBJ2-2; no definite D call. Germline-derived CDR1 and CDR2 are SGHTA and FQGNSA. There are 14 residues in the CDR3. Trimming removed 4 bases from V and 4 bases from J, with 10 bases in between. The CDR3 DNA is TGTGCCAGCAGCTCGGAGTCGGGCACCGGGGAGCTGTTTTTT. Residues: CASSSESGTGELFF. The full variable domain, with the rest looked up from reference TRBV7-2 and TRBJ2-2, is GAGVSQSPSNKVTEKGKDVELRCDPISGHTALYWYRQSLGQGLEFLIYFQGNSAPDKSGLPSDRFSAERTGGSVSTLTIQRTQQEDSAVYLCASSSESGTGELFFGEGSRLTVL.

The V and J genes are TRBV7-9 and TRBJ1-2; D is unclear. The CDR3 runs 15 residues. Trimming took off 0 bases at V and 4 bases at J, with 12 bases between the two ends. CDR1 is SEHNR, CDR2 FQNEAQ, per germline (reference sequence). CDR3 bases: TGTGCCAGCAGCTTAGCGGGGAGGGAGATCTATGGCTACACCTTC. Amino acids: CASSLAGREIYGYTF.

This clone was recorded a few times. The chain employs TRBV7-2 and TRBJ2-5; possibly TRBD1 for D (6 bases). In germline, CDR1 is SGHTA, CDR2 FQGNSA. The CDR3 extends over 16 amino acids. V was pared by 0 bases and J by 1 base, with 12 bases between. This CDR3 reads CASSLAGQGIQETQYF. The CDR3 DNA sequence: TGTGCCAGCAGCTTAGCGGGTCAGGGGATCCAAGAGACCCAGTACTTC.

The J gene is TRBJ1-2, the V gene TRBV14; D remains ambiguous. V was trimmed by 4 bases and J by 4 bases, leaving 10 bases between them. The CDR3 has 13 amino acids. Germline V gives CDR1 SGHDN, CDR2 FVKESK. The CDR3 sequence: CASSREESYGYTF. The CDR3 nucleotides read TGTGCCAGCAGCCGCGAGGAGAGCTATGGCTACACCTTC.

This clone has a handful of counts. The chain links TRBV7-8 to TRBJ2-2; 9 nucleotides match TRBD2. Germline CDR1 is SGHVS and CDR2 is FQNEAQ. Trimming took 5 bases from V and 3 from J; bases not matched to a gene: 10. The CDR3 has 17 residues. CDR3 bases: TGTGCCAGCAGCCGAAAATCTAGCGGGGATTACACCGGGGAGCTGTTTTTT. This codes for CASSRKSSGDYTGELFF.

DNA for the CDR3: TGCGCCAGCAGCCCGGACGGGGGTAGGGAGCAGCCCCAGCATTTT. Its protein product is CASSPDGGREQPQHF. The rearrangement links TRBV5-1 to TRBJ1-5, with a weak D call TRBD1 (5 bases). Germline V gives CDR1 SGHRS, CDR2 YFSETQ. The CDR3 covers 15 residues. The V end lost 4 bases, the J end lost 7 bases, and 18 bases lay between the germline ends. The entire variable domain, with the rest obtained from reference TRBV5-1 and TRBJ1-5, is as follows: KAGVTQTPRYLIKTRGQQVTLSCSPISGHRSVSWYQQTPGQGLQFLFEYFSETQRNKGNFPGRFSGRQFSNSRSEMNVSTLELGDSALYLCASSPDGGREQPQHFGDGTRLSIL.

The V call is TRBV7-9, the J call TRBJ2-2, with D maybe TRBD1 (6 bases). CDR1 is SEHNR and CDR2 is FQNEAQ in the germline V gene (reference sequence). Trimming cost V 5 bases and J 0 bases, with 13 bases left between them. The CDR3 has 16 amino acids. The CDR3 region is CASSPRTAANTGELFF. The DNA of the CDR3 is TGTGCCAGCAGCCCCAGGACAGCCGCGAACACCGGGGAGCTGTTTTTT.

The table lists this clone with a few counts. The chain joins TRBV5-4 to TRBJ2-2, with TRBD2 identical over 8 bases. Germline assignment: CDR1 SGHNT and CDR2 YYREEE (reference sequence). The V gene end was trimmed by 1 base and the J gene end by 1 base; junction bases not matched to a gene: 3. The CDR3 extends over 16 amino acids. This CDR3 is CASSLTTSGNTGELFF. CDR3 in DNA: TGTGCCAGCAGCTTGACCACTAGCGGGAACACCGGGGAGCTGTTTTTT.

The chain recombines TRBV27 with TRBJ1-5; tentatively, D is TRBD1 (6 bases). Germline CDR1 is MNHEY and CDR2 is SMNVEV (reference sequence). The CDR3 sequence is 14 residues long. Trimming took 5 bases from V and 4 from J, leaving 12 bases between them. DNA for the CDR3: TGTGCCAGCAGTGTACAGGGCTCTAATCAGCCCCAGCATTTT. This gives the protein CASSVQGSNQPQHF.

The chain recombines TRBV5-4 with TRBJ1-2; 8 nucleotides align to TRBD1. The CDR3 is made up of 13 amino acids. V lost 6 bases and J lost 7; bases outside the gene matches: 8. Germline-derived CDR1 and CDR2 are SGHNT and YYREEE (reference sequence). The CDR3: CASNPTGEFGYTF. CDR3 nucleotides: TGTGCCAGCAACCCGACAGGGGAGTTTGGCTACACCTTC.

The chain employs TRBV6-2 or TRBV6-3 and TRBJ1-5, with D maybe TRBD1 (6 bases). Per germline, CDR1 MNHEY and CDR2 SVGEGT. The V and J ends lost 6 bases and 3 bases respectively, with 9 bases between them. The CDR3 length is 13 residues. CDR3 sequence reads: CASSRTANQPQHF. CDR3 nucleotides: TGTGCCAGCAGCAGGACAGCCAATCAGCCCCAGCATTTT.

This chain connects TRBV4-2 to TRBJ1-6; possibly TRBD1 for D (6 bases). The V gene's germline CDR1 is LGHNA and CDR2 YNFKEQ. Trimming left V 7 bases short and J 18 bases short, with 34 bases between. The CDR3 length is 17 residues. DNA of the CDR3: TGTGCCAGCATCAAGTTTCCGAAAGGTGGCTCTACCGACAGGAACCACTTT. The encoded protein is CASIKFPKGGSTDRNHF.

CDR3 sequence reads: CASSLAGTSGRGGTQYF. CDR3 coding DNA: TGTGCCAGCAGCTTAGCAGGGACTAGCGGACGGGGTGGGACCCAGTACTTC. The rearrangement links TRBV7-6 to TRBJ2-5; 11 bases agree with TRBD2. Germline CDR1 and CDR2: SGHVS and FNYEAQ. The CDR3 has 17 residues. With 0 bases clipped from V and 7 bases from J, the junction kept 10 bases outside the gene matches.